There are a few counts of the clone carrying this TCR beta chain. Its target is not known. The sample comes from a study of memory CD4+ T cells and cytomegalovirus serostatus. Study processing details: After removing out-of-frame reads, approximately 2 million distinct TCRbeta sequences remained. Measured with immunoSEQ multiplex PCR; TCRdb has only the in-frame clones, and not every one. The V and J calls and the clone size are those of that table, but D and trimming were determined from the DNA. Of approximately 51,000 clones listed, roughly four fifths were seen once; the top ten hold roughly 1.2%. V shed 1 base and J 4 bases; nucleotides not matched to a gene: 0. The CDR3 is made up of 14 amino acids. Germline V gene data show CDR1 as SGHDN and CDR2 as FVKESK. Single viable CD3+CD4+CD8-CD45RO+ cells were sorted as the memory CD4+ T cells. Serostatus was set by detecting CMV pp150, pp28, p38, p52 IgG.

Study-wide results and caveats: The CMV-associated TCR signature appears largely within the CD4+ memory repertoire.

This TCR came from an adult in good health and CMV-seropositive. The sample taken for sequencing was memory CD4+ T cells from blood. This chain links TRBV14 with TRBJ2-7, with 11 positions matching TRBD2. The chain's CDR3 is CASSQGTSGYEQYF. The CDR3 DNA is TGTGCCAGCAGCCAAGGGACTAGCGGGTACGAGCAGTACTTC.